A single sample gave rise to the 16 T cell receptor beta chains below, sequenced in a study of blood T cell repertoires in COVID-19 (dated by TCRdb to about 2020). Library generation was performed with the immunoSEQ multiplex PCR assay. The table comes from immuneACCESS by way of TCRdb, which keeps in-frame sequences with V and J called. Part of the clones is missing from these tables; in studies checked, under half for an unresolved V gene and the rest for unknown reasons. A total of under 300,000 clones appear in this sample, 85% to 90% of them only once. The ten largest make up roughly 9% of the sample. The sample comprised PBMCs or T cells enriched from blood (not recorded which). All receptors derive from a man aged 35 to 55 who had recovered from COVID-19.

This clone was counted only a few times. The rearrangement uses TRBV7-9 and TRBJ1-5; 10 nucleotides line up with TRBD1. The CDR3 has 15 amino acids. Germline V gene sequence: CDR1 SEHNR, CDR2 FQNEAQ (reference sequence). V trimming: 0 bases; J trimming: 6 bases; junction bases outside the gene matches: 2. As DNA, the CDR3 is TGTGCCAGCAGCTTAGCCGGGACAGGGGCTCAGCCCCAGCATTTT. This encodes CASSLAGTGAQPQHF.

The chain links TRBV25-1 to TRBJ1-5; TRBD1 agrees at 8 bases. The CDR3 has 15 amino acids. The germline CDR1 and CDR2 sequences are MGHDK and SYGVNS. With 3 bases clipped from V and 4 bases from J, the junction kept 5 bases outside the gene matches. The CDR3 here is CASSDTGGLNQPQHF. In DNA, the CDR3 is TGTGCCAGCAGTGACACAGGGGGATTAAATCAGCCCCAGCATTTT.

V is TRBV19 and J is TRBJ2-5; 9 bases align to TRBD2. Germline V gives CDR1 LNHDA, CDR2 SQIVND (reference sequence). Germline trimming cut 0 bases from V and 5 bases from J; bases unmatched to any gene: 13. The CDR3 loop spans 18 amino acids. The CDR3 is CASSIDPPVAGGRETQYF. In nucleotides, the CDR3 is TGTGCCAGTAGTATAGACCCCCCCGTGGCGGGAGGGCGTGAGACCCAGTACTTC.

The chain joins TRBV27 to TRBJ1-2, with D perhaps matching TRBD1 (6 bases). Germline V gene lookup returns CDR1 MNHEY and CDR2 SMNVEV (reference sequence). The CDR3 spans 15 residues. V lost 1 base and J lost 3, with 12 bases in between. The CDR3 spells CASSLFAQGHYGYTF. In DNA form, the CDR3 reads TGTGCCAGCAGTTTATTTGCGCAGGGGCACTATGGCTACACCTTC.

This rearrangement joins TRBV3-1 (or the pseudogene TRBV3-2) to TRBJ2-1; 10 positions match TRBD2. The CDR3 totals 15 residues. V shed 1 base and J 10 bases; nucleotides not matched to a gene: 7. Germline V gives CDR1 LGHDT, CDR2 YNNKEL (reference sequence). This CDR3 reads CASSQVSLAGEEQFF. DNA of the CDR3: TGTGCCAGCAGCCAAGTATCCCTAGCGGGAGAGGAGCAGTTCTTC.

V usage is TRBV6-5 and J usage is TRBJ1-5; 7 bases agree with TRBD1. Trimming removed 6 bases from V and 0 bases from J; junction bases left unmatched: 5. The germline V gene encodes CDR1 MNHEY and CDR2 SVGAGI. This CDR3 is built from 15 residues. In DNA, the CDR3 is TGTGCCAGCAGAGAGGGACAGTATAGCAATCAGCCCCAGCATTTT. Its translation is CASREGQYSNQPQHF.

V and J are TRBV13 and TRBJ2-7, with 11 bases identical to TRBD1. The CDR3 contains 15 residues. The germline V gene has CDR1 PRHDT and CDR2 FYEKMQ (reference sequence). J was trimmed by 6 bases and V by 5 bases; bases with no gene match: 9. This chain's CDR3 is CASSPSGQGVVEQYF. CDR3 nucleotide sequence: TGTGCCAGCAGCCCTTCGGGACAGGGGGTGGTCGAGCAGTACTTC.

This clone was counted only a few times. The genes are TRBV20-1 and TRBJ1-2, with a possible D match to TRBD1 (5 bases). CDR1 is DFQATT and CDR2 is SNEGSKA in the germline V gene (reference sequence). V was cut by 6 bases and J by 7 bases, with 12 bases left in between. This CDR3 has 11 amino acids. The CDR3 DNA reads TGCAGTGCCGTAGTGGGGGGTGGCTACACCTTC. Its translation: CSAVVGGGYTF.

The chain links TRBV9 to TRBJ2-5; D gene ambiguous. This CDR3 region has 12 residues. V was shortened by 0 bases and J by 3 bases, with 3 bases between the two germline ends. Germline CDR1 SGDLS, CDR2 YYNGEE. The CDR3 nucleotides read TGTGCCAGCAGCGTAGCTGAAGAGACCCAGTACTTC. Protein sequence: CASSVAEETQYF.

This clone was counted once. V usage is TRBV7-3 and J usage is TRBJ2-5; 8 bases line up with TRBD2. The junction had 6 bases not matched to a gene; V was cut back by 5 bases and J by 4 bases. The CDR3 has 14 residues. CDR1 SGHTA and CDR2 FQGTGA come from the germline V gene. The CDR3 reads CASSISGSGETQYF. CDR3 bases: TGTGCCAGCAGCATCAGCGGGAGTGGAGAGACCCAGTACTTC. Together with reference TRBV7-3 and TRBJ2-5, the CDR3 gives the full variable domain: GAGVSQTPSNKVTEKGKYVELRCDPISGHTALYWYRQSLGQGPEFLIYFQGTGAADDSGLPNDRFFAVRPEGSVSTLKIQRTERGDSAVYLCASSISGSGETQYFGPGTRLLVL.

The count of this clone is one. Here the CDR3 reads CASSVSTGAGGYTF. CDR3 bases: TGTGCCAGCAGCGTATCGACAGGGGCGGGTGGCTACACCTTC. The chain joins TRBV9 to TRBJ1-2; TRBD1 matches 8 bases. CDR1 and CDR2 (germline): SGDLS, YYNGEE. The length of the CDR3 is 14 residues. V gave up 1 base and J gave up 7 bases; unmatched junction bases: 6. The full variable domain, its missing parts supplied by reference TRBV9 and TRBJ1-2, is DSGVTQTPKHLITATGQRVTLRCSPRSGDLSVYWYQQSLDQGLQFLIQYYNGEERAKGNILERFSAQQFPDLHSELNLSSLELGDSALYFCASSVSTGAGGYTFGSGTRLTVV.

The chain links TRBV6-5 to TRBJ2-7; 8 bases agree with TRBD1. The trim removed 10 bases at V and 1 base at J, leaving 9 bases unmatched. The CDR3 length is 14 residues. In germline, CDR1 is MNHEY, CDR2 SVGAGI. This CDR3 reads CAIGDRGRSYEQYF. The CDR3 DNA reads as TGTGCCATTGGAGACAGGGGCCGTTCCTACGAGCAGTACTTC.

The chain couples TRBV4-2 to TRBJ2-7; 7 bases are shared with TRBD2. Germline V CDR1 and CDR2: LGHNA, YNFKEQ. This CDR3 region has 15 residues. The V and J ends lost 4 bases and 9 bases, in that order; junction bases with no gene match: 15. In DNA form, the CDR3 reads TGTGCCAGCAGCCCTTACGGGGGGTGGCCCGCTGGGCAGTACTTC. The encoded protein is CASSPYGGWPAGQYF.

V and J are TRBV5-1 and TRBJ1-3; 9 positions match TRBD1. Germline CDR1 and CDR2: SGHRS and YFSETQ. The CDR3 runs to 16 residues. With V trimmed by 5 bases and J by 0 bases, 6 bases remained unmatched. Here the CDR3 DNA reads TGCGCCAGCAGGGACAGGGGATTAGGCTCTGGAAACACCATATATTTT. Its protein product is CASRDRGLGSGNTIYF.

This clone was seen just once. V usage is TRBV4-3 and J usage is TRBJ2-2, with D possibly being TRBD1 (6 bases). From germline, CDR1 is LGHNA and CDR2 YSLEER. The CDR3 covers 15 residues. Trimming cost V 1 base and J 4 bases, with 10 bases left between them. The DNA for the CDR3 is TGCGCCAGCAGCCAAGGGTCAGGGGCCACCGGGGAGCTGTTTTTT. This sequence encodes CASSQGSGATGELFF.

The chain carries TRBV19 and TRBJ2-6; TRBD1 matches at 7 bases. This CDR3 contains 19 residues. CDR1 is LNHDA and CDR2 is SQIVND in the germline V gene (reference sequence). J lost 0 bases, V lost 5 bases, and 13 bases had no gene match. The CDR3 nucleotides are TGTGCCAGTAGTCCCGGGTTAGGGGGCCAGAGCTCTGGGGCCAACGTCCTGACTTTC. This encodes CASSPGLGGQSSGANVLTF.